These 19 T cell receptor beta chains share one sample of origin, sequenced in a study of cytomegalovirus exposure and HLA in healthy donors. The repertoire was sequenced with immunoSEQ multiplex PCR; TCRdb's copy has only in-frame clones and lacks some. This sample carries 150,000 to 200,000 clones, around nine tenths of them seen once, and the ten largest clones take roughly 2.5%. Sequencing input: PBMCs. The receptors come from a young man in good health and CMV-seropositive.

This clone was seen once. The gene calls are TRBV28 and TRBJ2-7; 8 bases map to TRBD1. J lost 4 bases, V lost 6 bases, and 8 bases had no gene match. Germline V CDR1 and CDR2: MDHEN, SYDVKM. The CDR3 runs to 14 residues. As DNA, the CDR3 is TGTGCCAGCAGCAAGGGACAGGAACCTTACGAGCAGTACTTC. Amino acids: CASSKGQEPYEQYF. The variable domain in full, completed from reference TRBV28 and TRBJ2-7, reads DVKVTQSSRYLVKRTGEKVFLECVQDMDHENMFWYRQDPGLGLRLIYFSYDVKMKEKGDIPEGYSVSREKKERFSLILESASTNQTSMYLCASSKGQEPYEQYFGPGTRLTVT.

V and J are TRBV5-1 and TRBJ2-5, with 8 bases lining up with TRBD1. Germline CDR1 and CDR2: SGHRS and YFSETQ. The V and J ends lost 4 bases and 5 bases, in that order; junction bases with no gene match: 10. The CDR3 is 15 residues long. The CDR3 spells CASSPDRAAGETQYF. In DNA form, the CDR3 reads TGCGCCAGCAGCCCGGACAGGGCGGCGGGGGAGACCCAGTACTTC. Supplemented by reference TRBV5-1 and TRBJ2-5, the full variable domain reads KAGVTQTPRYLIKTRGQQVTLSCSPISGHRSVSWYQQTPGQGLQFLFEYFSETQRNKGNFPGRFSGRQFSNSRSEMNVSTLELGDSALYLCASSPDRAAGETQYFGPGTRLLVL.

This chain uses TRBV7-2 with TRBJ2-7, with 8 bases aligning to TRBD1. Trimming cost V 5 bases and J 3 bases; bases outside gene matches: 9. Germline V gene sequence: CDR1 SGHTA, CDR2 FQGNSA. The CDR3 spans 15 residues. CDR3 DNA: TGTGCCAGCAGCCCCGGGACAGGAACACTCTACGAGCAGTACTTC. Translation gives CASSPGTGTLYEQYF.

The chain is built from TRBV19 and TRBJ1-1; D possibly corresponds to TRBD1 (6 bases). CDR3 length equals 15 residues. Per germline, CDR1 LNHDA and CDR2 SQIVND (reference sequence). V lost 5 bases to trimming and J lost 0 bases, with 13 bases between them. CDR3 protein: CASSAYRDMNTEAFF. For the CDR3, the DNA is TGTGCCAGTAGTGCGTACAGGGATATGAACACTGAAGCTTTCTTT. Full variable domain (remainder filled in from reference TRBV19 and TRBJ1-1): DGGITQSPKYLFRKEGQNVTLSCEQNLNHDAMYWYRQDPGQGLRLIYYSQIVNDFQKGDIAEGYSVSREKKESFPLTVTSAQKNPTAFYLCASSAYRDMNTEAFFGQGTRLTVV.

A remark on this clone: The sample contains more than one DNA sequence encoding this CDR3. This sequence joins TRBV4-1 and TRBJ2-7; D is possibly TRBD1 (6 bases). Germline assignment: CDR1 MGHRA and CDR2 YSYEKL. The CDR3 is 14 amino acids. The V end lost 1 base, the J end lost 1 base, and 8 bases lay between the germline ends. CDR3 in DNA: TGCGCCAGCAGCCAAGGGACAGCGTCCTACGAGCAGTACTTC. Protein: CASSQGTASYEQYF.

The J gene is TRBJ2-3, the V gene TRBV9; 8 bases are a match to TRBD1. V shed 1 base, J shed 1 base, and the junction held 5 bases outside the gene matches. The CDR3 covers 16 residues. From germline, CDR1 is SGDLS and CDR2 YYNGEE. The CDR3 coding sequence is TGTGCCAGCAGCGTACGCCAGACAGGGGGCACAGATACGCAGTATTTT. Translation gives CASSVRQTGGTDTQYF.

The rearrangement links TRBV28 to TRBJ1-4; tentatively, D is TRBD1 (6 bases). There are 14 residues in the CDR3. The ends were cut back, 5 bases at V and 3 bases at J, with 10 bases in the middle. The germline V gene has CDR1 MDHEN and CDR2 SYDVKM. The CDR3 protein is CASSHRVPNEKLFF. Written as DNA, the CDR3 is TGTGCCAGCAGTCACAGGGTGCCTAATGAAAAACTGTTTTTT.

This clone has just one count. The chain employs TRBV4-3 and TRBJ1-4; D uncertain. This CDR3 contains 14 residues. CDR1 is LGHNA and CDR2 is YSLEER in the germline V gene. V was pared by 3 bases and J by 8 bases, with 13 bases between. The CDR3 protein is CASSQRGGEEKLFF. The CDR3 DNA sequence: TGCGCCAGCAGCCAGAGAGGAGGTGAAGAAAAACTGTTTTTT.

This clone appeared a few times. The V gene is TRBV19, the J gene TRBJ1-5; D is ambiguous. Trimming removed 2 bases at V and 6 bases at J, with 8 bases between. The CDR3 sequence is 13 residues long. The germline V gene has CDR1 LNHDA and CDR2 SQIVND (reference sequence). DNA of the CDR3: TGTGCCAGTAGTATACCTCTAGCTCAGCCCCAGCATTTT. It translates to CASSIPLAQPQHF.

The rearrangement joins TRBV7-2 to TRBJ1-2; D is ambiguous. The V end was cut by 2 bases, the J end by 9 bases, with 16 bases between. CDR1 and CDR2 (germline): SGHTA, FQGNSA. This CDR3 contains 14 residues. CDR3 coding DNA: TGTGCCAGCAGCTTAAGCGGGGTGATGAAAAGCTACACCTTC. It translates to CASSLSGVMKSYTF.

As DNA, the CDR3 is TGTGCCAGCAGCTCCACCGAGCAGGGCGGTTTTGGGGACGAGCAGTACTTC. Residues: CASSSTEQGGFGDEQYF. This chain uses TRBV11-2 with TRBJ2-7, with TRBD1 as a possible D gene (5 bases). Trimming pared 4 bases from V and 5 bases from J, leaving 24 bases between. Germline V gene lookup returns CDR1 SGHAT and CDR2 FQNNGV. CDR3 size: 17 residues.

The chain couples TRBV2 to TRBJ1-1, with 8 bases lining up with TRBD1. The germline V gene has CDR1 SNHLY and CDR2 FYNNEI. The trim removed 2 bases at V and 4 bases at J, leaving 6 bases unmatched. The CDR3 covers 15 residues. The CDR3 loop is CASSERGQVFTEAFF. CDR3 coding DNA: TGTGCCAGCAGTGAAAGGGGACAGGTCTTCACTGAAGCTTTCTTT.

The CDR3 here is CAIDRSYNEQFF. The CDR3 nucleotides are TGTGCCATCGACAGATCCTACAATGAGCAGTTCTTC. The chain employs TRBV28 and TRBJ2-1, with a possible D match to TRBD1 (5 bases). With 10 bases removed from V and 1 base from J, the gap between germline ends came to 8 bases. Germline V CDR1 and CDR2: MDHEN, SYDVKM. The CDR3 extends over 12 amino acids.

The J gene is TRBJ1-1, the V gene TRBV18; no firm D call. CDR1 and CDR2 from the germline V gene are KGHSH and LQKENI. The CDR3 is 16 amino acids. V dropped 6 bases and J dropped 3 bases, with 20 bases sitting between them. The CDR3 sequence: CASSPWGAERDTEAFF. CDR3 DNA: TGTGCCAGCTCCCCATGGGGAGCCGAAAGGGACACTGAAGCTTTCTTT.

The V call is TRBV27, the J call TRBJ1-1; tentatively, D is TRBD1 (6 bases). The V end lost 3 bases, the J end lost 8 bases, and 28 bases lay between the germline ends. CDR1 is MNHEY, CDR2 SMNVEV, per germline (reference sequence). The CDR3 consists of 18 residues. In nucleotides, the CDR3 is TGTGCCAGCAGTTTTCGTTCACCAGCGGGGGGCGCTATGCTGGAAGCTTTCTTT. Its translation is CASSFRSPAGGAMLEAFF.

The rearrangement joins TRBV27 to TRBJ1-2, with D perhaps TRBD1 (5 bases). The length of the CDR3 is 14 residues. The V and J ends lost 6 bases and 2 bases respectively, with 13 bases between them. Germline CDR1 MNHEY, CDR2 SMNVEV (reference sequence). In nucleotides, the CDR3 is TGTGCCAGCAGATACAGGAGGGGCAACTATGGCTACACCTTC. Amino acids: CASRYRRGNYGYTF.

This rearrangement joins TRBV18 to TRBJ1-4, with D possibly being TRBD1 (5 bases). Germline-derived CDR1 and CDR2 are KGHSH and LQKENI. The CDR3 is 15 residues long. V lost 4 bases and J 8 bases, leaving 17 bases between the germline ends. This CDR3 reads CASSQTVGGDEKLFF. For the CDR3, the DNA is TGTGCCAGCTCACAGACAGTTGGGGGGGACGAAAAACTGTTTTTT.

V usage is TRBV5-4 and J usage is TRBJ1-1; TRBD1 might be the D (5 bases). In germline, CDR1 is SGHNT, CDR2 YYREEE (reference sequence). With 3 bases removed from V and 0 bases from J, the gap between germline ends came to 12 bases. This CDR3 is 15 amino acids long. The CDR3 loop is CASSSRQLMNTEAFF. In DNA form, the CDR3 reads TGTGCCAGCAGCTCTAGACAGTTGATGAACACTGAAGCTTTCTTT. Full variable domain (missing parts from reference TRBV5-4 and TRBJ1-1): ETGVTQSPTHLIKTRGQQVTLRCSSQSGHNTVSWYQQALGQGPQFIFQYYREEENGRGNFPPRFSGLQFPNYSSELNVNALELDDSALYLCASSSRQLMNTEAFFGQGTRLTVV.

This sequence joins TRBV5-1 and TRBJ2-6; a weak D match, TRBD1 (5 bases). The germline CDR1 and CDR2 sequences are SGHRS and YFSETQ. The V end was cut by 5 bases, the J end by 2 bases, with 17 bases between. The CDR3 is 17 amino acids. CDR3 nucleotides: TGCGCCAGCAGGGGGCCCCACAGTCCCGCTGGGGCCAACGTCCTGACTTTC. Protein: CASRGPHSPAGANVLTF.